In this sample, the clone carrying this T cell receptor (beta chain) turned up many times. Its antigen remains unknown. The germline V gene has CDR1 SGHKS and CDR2 YYEKEE (reference sequence). The CDR3 is made up of 14 amino acids. Trimming cost V 2 bases and J 4 bases, with 12 bases left between them. Assay used: immunoSEQ multiplex PCR; TCRdb lists only in-frame clones, some missing. Of approximately 150,000 clones listed, 88% were seen once; the top ten hold about 4.4%. These data belong to a study of lymphopenia after photon versus proton radiotherapy. Study-wide results and limits: A bigger post-nadir fall in TCR diversity correlated inversely with survival time in deceased patients.

The specimen comprised peripheral blood, sampled from a patient treated with photon-based radiotherapy. The receptor's source is a man between 45 and 60 years old with gastric cancer. The chain joins TRBV5-5 to TRBJ1-1; maybe TRBD1 (5 bases). The CDR3 coding sequence is TGTGCCAGCAGCTTTAAGGGCCAGGGCACTGAAGCTTTCTTT. As protein: CASSFKGQGTEAFF. Looking up the rest from reference TRBV5-5 and TRBJ1-1 gives the full variable domain: DAGVTQSPTHLIKTRGQQVTLRCSPISGHKSVSWYQQVLGQGPQFIFQYYEKEERGRGNFPDRFSARQFPNYSSELNVNALLLGDSALYLCASSFKGQGTEAFFGQGTRLTVV.